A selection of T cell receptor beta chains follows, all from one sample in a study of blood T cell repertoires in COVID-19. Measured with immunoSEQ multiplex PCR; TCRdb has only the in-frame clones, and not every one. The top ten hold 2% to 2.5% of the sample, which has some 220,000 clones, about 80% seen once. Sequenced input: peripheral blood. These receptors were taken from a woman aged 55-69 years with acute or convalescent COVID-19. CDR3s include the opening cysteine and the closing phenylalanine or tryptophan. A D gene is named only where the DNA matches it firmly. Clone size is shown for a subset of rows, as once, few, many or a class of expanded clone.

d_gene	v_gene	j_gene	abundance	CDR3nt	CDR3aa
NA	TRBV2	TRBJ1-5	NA	TGTGCCAGCAGCGGACAGAGCCAAGGGTATAGCAATCAGCCCCAGCATTTT	CASSGQSQGYSNQPQHF
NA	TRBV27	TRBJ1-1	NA	TGTGCCAGCAGTTGGAGGGGGGGCCTGAACACTGAAGCTTTCTTT	CASSWRGGLNTEAFF
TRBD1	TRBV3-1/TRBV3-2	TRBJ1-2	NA	TGTGCCAGCAGCCAACGGGGACAGGGGTATGGCTACACCTTC	CASSQRGQGYGYTF
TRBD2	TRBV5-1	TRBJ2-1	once	TGCGCCAGCAGCTTGAGTGGTAGCGGGGGTGAGCAGTTCTTC	CASSLSGSGGEQFF
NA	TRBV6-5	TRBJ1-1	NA	TGTGCCAGCACGGGTATCCTTGAAGCTTTCTTT	CASTGILEAFF
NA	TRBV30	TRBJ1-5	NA	TGTGCCTGGAGTGGCGGGACTGATCAGCCCCAGCATTTT	CAWSGGTDQPQHF
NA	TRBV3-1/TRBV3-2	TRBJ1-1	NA	TGTGCCAGCACGGCCCCAGGGGAAGCTTTCTTT	CASTAPGEAFF
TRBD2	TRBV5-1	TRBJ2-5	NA	TGCGCCAGCAGATCGGGGGGTCTGGAGACCCAGTACTTC	CASRSGGLETQYF
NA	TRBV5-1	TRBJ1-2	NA	TGCGCCAGCAGCTACAGGCAGGGTAGTGGCTACACCTTC	CASSYRQGSGYTF
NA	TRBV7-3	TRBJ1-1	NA	TGTGCCAGCAGCCCGGGGGTGGGGAGCACTGAAGCTTTCTTT	CASSPGVGSTEAFF
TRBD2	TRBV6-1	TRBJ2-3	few	TGTGCCAGCAGTGGCGGATTAGCGGGCGATCCGGATACGCAGTATTTT	CASSGGLAGDPDTQYF
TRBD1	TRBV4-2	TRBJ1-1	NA	TGTGCCAGCACCAGAAATACAGGGGCTATAGGGGCTTTCTTT	CASTRNTGAIGAFF
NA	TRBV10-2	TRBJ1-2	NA	TGCGCCAGCAGTGATGAGGGAGGCTATGGCTACACCTTC	CASSDEGGYGYTF
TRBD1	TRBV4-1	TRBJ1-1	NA	TGCGCCAGCAGCCATTCGGGACAGGGAGACACTGAAGCTTTCTTT	CASSHSGQGDTEAFF
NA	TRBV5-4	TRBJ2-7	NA	TGTGCCAGCAGCTTCGGACAGTCAGCCTACGAGCAGTACTTC	CASSFGQSAYEQYF
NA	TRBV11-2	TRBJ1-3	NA	TGTGCCAGCAGCTTAGAAATAGGGGCTGGAAACACCATATATTTT	CASSLEIGAGNTIYF
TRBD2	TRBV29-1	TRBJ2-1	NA	TGCAGCGTTGATCGTTCGACTAGCGGGGGCGGTGAGCAGTTCTTC	CSVDRSTSGGGEQFF
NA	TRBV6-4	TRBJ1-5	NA	TGTGCCAGCAGCTTCTGGAATGGAAGAGGTCAGCCCCAGCATTTT	CASSFWNGRGQPQHF
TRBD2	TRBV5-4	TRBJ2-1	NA	TGTGCCAGCAGCTTAGGACTAGCGGGGGTTTTCTTCTTC	CASSLGLAGVFFF
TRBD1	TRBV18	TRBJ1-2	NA	TGTGCCAGCTCACCGGACAGGGGGCAAAACTATGGCTACACCTTC	CASSPDRGQNYGYTF
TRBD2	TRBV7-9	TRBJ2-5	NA	TGTGCCAGCAGCACTAGGATAGTCGGGGGGGACGACCCCGAGACCCAGTACTTC	CASSTRIVGGDDPETQYF
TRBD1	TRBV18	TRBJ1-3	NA	TGTGCCAGCTCACCACCTATGGGACAGACGCTATCTGGAAACACCATATATTTT	CASSPPMGQTLSGNTIYF